One sample yielded the 32 T cell receptor beta chains listed below, sequenced in a study of identical twins. MiXCR was run by TCRdb on the 5' RACE reads, yielding one entry per CDR3 protein. The sample lists 350,000 or so distinct CDR3 sequences; 9% to 15% were seen once. These data were likewise used in another study, on yellow fever vaccine responses in identical twins.

The sample was CD8+ T cells sorted from blood. The receptors derive from a woman aged 18-29 years in good health.

The rearrangement links TRBV28 to TRBJ2-3; 8 nucleotides match TRBD1. The CDR3 has 16 residues. CDR1 is MDHEN and CDR2 is SYDVKM in the germline V gene. The trim removed 5 bases at V and 0 bases at J, leaving 7 bases unmatched. In DNA, the CDR3 is TGTGCCAGCAGTAATGACAGGGGCATAAGCACAGATACGCAGTATTTT. Its translation: CASSNDRGISTDTQYF. Full variable domain (outside the CDR3, taken from reference TRBV28 and TRBJ2-3): DVKVTQSSRYLVKRTGEKVFLECVQDMDHENMFWYRQDPGLGLRLIYFSYDVKMKEKGDIPEGYSVSREKKERFSLILESASTNQTSMYLCASSNDRGISTDTQYFGPGTRLTVL.

The gene calls are TRBV7-9 and TRBJ1-1; D ambiguous. This CDR3 has 15 residues. Germline V gene sequence: CDR1 SEHNR, CDR2 FQNEAQ (reference sequence). Trimming cost V 1 base and J 3 bases, with 12 bases left between them. The chain's CDR3 is CASSLEGEGYTEAFF. The CDR3, as DNA: TGTGCCAGCAGCTTAGAAGGAGAGGGCTACACTGAAGCTTTCTTT. Full variable domain (missing parts from reference TRBV7-9 and TRBJ1-1): DTGVSQNPRHKITKRGQNVTFRCDPISEHNRLYWYRQTLGQGPEFLTYFQNEAQLEKSRLLSDRFSAERPKGSFSTLEIQRTEQGDSAMYLCASSLEGEGYTEAFFGQGTRLTVV.

The table lists this clonotype with many counts. The genes are TRBV13 and TRBJ2-7; no firm D call. Germline lookup yields CDR1 PRHDT and CDR2 FYEKMQ (reference sequence). V gave up 4 bases and J gave up 0 bases, with 10 bases separating them. The length of the CDR3 is 14 residues. DNA of the CDR3: TGTGCCAGCAGCTCGACTGCAAGCTCCTACGAGCAGTACGTC. The encoded protein is CASSSTASSYEQYV.

This rearrangement joins TRBV5-1 to TRBJ2-1; 7 bases map to TRBD1. The length of the CDR3 is 13 residues. J lost 8 bases, V lost 1 base, and 3 bases had no gene match. Looked up from germline, CDR1 is SGHRS and CDR2 is YFSETQ. The CDR3 reads CASSLTGVDEQFF. In DNA form, the CDR3 reads TGCGCCAGCAGCTTGACAGGGGTGGATGAGCAGTTCTTC. Looking up the rest from reference TRBV5-1 and TRBJ2-1 gives the full variable domain: KAGVTQTPRYLIKTRGQQVTLSCSPISGHRSVSWYQQTPGQGLQFLFEYFSETQRNKGNFPGRFSGRQFSNSRSEMNVSTLELGDSALYLCASSLTGVDEQFFGPGTRLTVL.

This chain connects TRBV12-3 or TRBV12-4 to TRBJ2-1, with TRBD2 matching over 11 bases. The CDR3 totals 19 residues. After removal of 6 bases from V and 0 bases from J, the junction contained 13 bases not matched to a gene. The CDR3 DNA is TGTGCCAGCAGGCAACTAGCGGGAGCTGTCGCCCCCTCCTACAATGAGCAGTTCTTC. Residues: CASRQLAGAVAPSYNEQFF.

The chain joins TRBV9 to TRBJ2-2, with 8 bases aligning to TRBD2. Germline values: CDR1 SGDLS, CDR2 YYNGEE. This CDR3 has 16 residues. The J segment lost 3 bases and the V segment lost 5 bases, leaving 9 bases of the junction unmatched. CDR3 region: CASSDISGTDTGELFF. CDR3 sequence (DNA): TGTGCCAGCAGTGATATTAGCGGGACCGACACCGGGGAGCTGTTTTTT.

V usage is TRBV5-1 and J usage is TRBJ2-7, with 11 bases identical to TRBD2. The CDR3 runs to 15 residues. V lost 5 bases to trimming and J lost 0 bases; unmatched junction nucleotides: 4. Germline CDR1 SGHRS, CDR2 YFSETQ. In DNA, the CDR3 is TGCGCCAGCAGGGCTACTAGCGGGAGCTCCTACGAGCAGTACTTC. It encodes CASRATSGSSYEQYF.

The sample holds a few counts of this clonotype. The rearrangement joins TRBV11-2 to TRBJ2-4; D remains ambiguous. V dropped 4 bases and J dropped 1 base, with 8 bases sitting between them. Germline-derived CDR1 and CDR2 are SGHAT and FQNNGV. The CDR3 sequence is 14 residues long. In nucleotides, the CDR3 is TGTGCCAGCAGCTCCCCCGCGGCCAAAAACATTCAGTACTTC. Translated: CASSSPAAKNIQYF.

This clonotype was picked up a small number of times. The chain joins TRBV5-5 to TRBJ2-1; D not certain. The V and J ends lost 2 bases and 4 bases respectively, with 7 bases between them. From germline, CDR1 is SGHKS and CDR2 YYEKEE (reference sequence). This CDR3 is 13 amino acids long. The CDR3 is CASSLKLYNEQFF. The CDR3 DNA reads as TGTGCCAGCAGCTTAAAGCTTTACAATGAGCAGTTCTTC.

This clonotype was seen more than once but under ten times. An end of the junction differs from the germline gene, which may be a read error. This chain uses TRBV20-1 with TRBJ2-6, with no clear D. This CDR3 comprises 13 residues. CDR1 and CDR2 from the germline V gene are DFQATT and SNEGSKA (reference sequence). The DNA for the CDR3 is TGCAGTGCTAGAGTATCTGCGGCCAACGTCCTGACTTTC. Residues: CSARVSAANVLTF.

V and J are TRBV7-9 and TRBJ2-3, with a weak D call TRBD2 (6 bases). V lost 1 base to trimming and J lost 4 bases, with 9 bases between them. CDR3 size: 14 residues. CDR1 is SEHNR, CDR2 FQNEAQ, per germline (reference sequence). The DNA of the CDR3 is TGTGCCAGCAGCTTAGAGGAGGGCCCAGATACGCAGTATTTT. Translating it yields CASSLEEGPDTQYF.

This clonotype was observed many times. The CDR3 nucleotides read TGCAGCGTGCACGGGACTAGCGGGAGGGGAGGGAATGAGCAGTTCTTC. This sequence encodes CSVHGTSGRGGNEQFF. This chain uses TRBV29-1 with TRBJ2-1, with 16 bases identical to TRBD2. Per the germline V gene, CDR1 is SQVTM and CDR2 is ANQGSEA. The CDR3 covers 16 residues. With 6 bases clipped from V and 7 bases from J, the junction kept 9 bases outside the gene matches.

The chain has TRBV7-9 and TRBJ2-2, with 8 nucleotides matching TRBD2. Germline V CDR1 and CDR2: SEHNR, FQNEAQ (reference sequence). The CDR3 contains 15 residues. Trimming at V came to 0 bases and at J to 7 bases, leaving 4 bases not matched to a gene. DNA of the CDR3: TGTGCCAGCAGCTTAGCCCAGCGGGAGCACGGGGAGCTGTTTTTT. Translation: CASSLAQREHGELFF. The full variable domain, in which reference TRBV7-9 and TRBJ2-2 provide the parts outside the CDR3, is DTGVSQNPRHKITKRGQNVTFRCDPISEHNRLYWYRQTLGQGPEFLTYFQNEAQLEKSRLLSDRFSAERPKGSFSTLEIQRTEQGDSAMYLCASSLAQREHGELFFGEGSRLTVL.

The CDR3 spells CASSQDEFATVYEQYV. CDR3 nucleotides: TGTGCCAGCAGCCAAGATGAATTTGCCACAGTTTACGAGCAGTACGTC. This sequence joins TRBV3-1 and TRBJ2-7; D gene unclear. CDR1 is LGHDT, CDR2 YNNKEL, per germline (reference sequence). Trimming stripped 0 bases from V and 4 bases from J, with 16 bases between. This CDR3 spans 16 amino acids.

The V and J genes are TRBV12-3 or TRBV12-4 and TRBJ2-3; 10 bases line up with TRBD2. This CDR3 is 15 amino acids long. The J segment lost 2 bases and the V segment lost 4 bases, leaving 3 bases of the junction unmatched. The CDR3 spells CASSYLAGVTDTQYF. The CDR3 bases are TGTGCCAGCAGTTACCTAGCGGGGGTCACAGATACGCAGTATTTT.

The CDR3 nucleotides read TGTGCCAGCAGCCAAGAAGCCGGGACTCTTTACAATGAGCAGTTCTTC. It is translated as CASSQEAGTLYNEQFF. V gene TRBV4-2 combines with J gene TRBJ2-1; tentative D call: TRBD2 (6 bases). The CDR3 length is 16 residues. CDR1 and CDR2 from the germline V gene are LGHNA and YNFKEQ. V was pared by 0 bases and J by 4 bases, with 13 bases between.

This clonotype was counted a few times. The chain carries TRBV9 and TRBJ1-1; D is unclear. V lost 4 bases, J lost 0 bases, and 13 bases lay in between. CDR3 length: 15 amino acids. Germline V gene data show CDR1 as SGDLS and CDR2 as YYNGEE. Here the CDR3 reads CASSTPAGMNTEAFF. In DNA form, the CDR3 reads TGTGCCAGCAGCACCCCGGCCGGCATGAACACTGAAGCTTTCTTT.

Only a few counts were recorded for this clonotype. CDR3 nucleotide sequence: TGTGCCAGCAGCGACTACAGGGGACAAGAGACCCAGTACTTC. Translating it yields CASSDYRGQETQYF. The genes are TRBV11-2 and TRBJ2-5; 7 positions agree with TRBD1. V was clipped by 5 bases and J by 2 bases; unmatched bases: 5. Germline assignment: CDR1 SGHAT and CDR2 FQNNGV. The CDR3 runs to 14 residues.

The chain recombines TRBV24-1 with TRBJ2-3; D remains ambiguous. The germline V gene encodes CDR1 KGHDR and CDR2 SFDVKD. This CDR3 has 17 residues. V gave up 3 bases and J gave up 2 bases, with 17 bases separating them. The CDR3 nucleotides read TGTGCCACCAGTGATGCTGGTCCACGATCCTACACAGATACGCAGTATTTT. It translates to CATSDAGPRSYTDTQYF.

This clonotype has just a few counts. V and J are TRBV28 and TRBJ1-1, with a tentative D call TRBD1 (6 bases). V gave up 5 bases and J gave up 6 bases, with 13 bases separating them. The CDR3 is made up of 13 amino acids. CDR1 MDHEN and CDR2 SYDVKM come from the germline V gene. The CDR3 nucleotides read TGTGCCAGCAGTGATCAGGGGAGATCTGAAGCTTTCTTT. It codes for CASSDQGRSEAFF.

This clonotype was detected a few times. The chain employs TRBV11-2 and TRBJ2-1; no clear D gene. Germline CDR1 reads SGHAT; CDR2 reads FQNNGV. The ends were cut back, 1 base at V and 2 bases at J, with 6 bases in the middle. The CDR3 runs 14 residues. The CDR3 DNA sequence: TGTGCCAGCAGCTTAGGAGAACCCTACAATGAGCAGTTCTTC. It translates to CASSLGEPYNEQFF.

This chain joins TRBV19 and TRBJ1-1; D is unclear. The CDR3 is 13 residues long. Germline CDR1 reads LNHDA; CDR2 reads SQIVND (reference sequence). V lost 2 bases and J 1 base, leaving 5 bases between the germline ends. DNA for the CDR3: TGTGCCAGTAGTATAAACAAGAACACTGAAGCTTTCTTT. It encodes CASSINKNTEAFF.

This clonotype was seen at least ten times. The chain has TRBV15 and TRBJ2-7; 7 bases are a match to TRBD1. V trimming: 5 bases; J trimming: 6 bases; junction bases outside the gene matches: 13. The V gene's germline CDR1 is LNHNV and CDR2 YYDKDF (reference sequence). The CDR3 totals 15 residues. The CDR3 DNA reads TGTGCCACCAGCTATACCGGGACAGCCACTCCCGAGCAGTACTTC. This encodes CATSYTGTATPEQYF. Supplemented by reference TRBV15 and TRBJ2-7, the full variable domain reads DAMVIQNPRYQVTQFGKPVTLSCSQTLNHNVMYWYQQKSSQAPKLLFHYYDKDFNNEADTPDNFQSRRPNTSFCFLDIRSPGLGDTAMYLCATSYTGTATPEQYFGPGTRLTVT.

The chain combines TRBV2 with TRBJ2-2; D is uncertain. Trimming cost V 3 bases and J 3 bases, with 5 bases left between them. Germline V gene data show CDR1 as SNHLY and CDR2 as FYNNEI. The CDR3 is made up of 13 amino acids. CDR3 sequence: CASSDDHTGELFF. CDR3 DNA sequence: TGTGCCAGCAGTGATGATCACACCGGGGAGCTGTTTTTT.

This clonotype was observed a few times. V usage is TRBV7-9 and J usage is TRBJ1-5; D gene unclear. The CDR3 loop spans 14 amino acids. Looked up from germline, CDR1 is SEHNR and CDR2 is FQNEAQ (reference sequence). V was trimmed by 5 bases and J by 3 bases, leaving 11 bases between them. The CDR3 protein is CASSIGGNNQPQHF. The CDR3, as DNA: TGTGCCAGCAGCATCGGTGGCAACAATCAGCCCCAGCATTTT. Together with reference TRBV7-9 and TRBJ1-5, the CDR3 gives the full variable domain: DTGVSQNPRHKITKRGQNVTFRCDPISEHNRLYWYRQTLGQGPEFLTYFQNEAQLEKSRLLSDRFSAERPKGSFSTLEIQRTEQGDSAMYLCASSIGGNNQPQHFGDGTRLSIL.

This clonotype showed up just a few times. The rearrangement joins TRBV28 to TRBJ2-5, with D unresolved. Germline V gives CDR1 MDHEN, CDR2 SYDVKM. The CDR3 contains 15 residues. The V gene lost 3 bases and the J gene lost 7 bases, with 18 bases spanning the gap. Here the CDR3 reads CASSFRALHPGTQYF. Here the CDR3 DNA reads TGTGCCAGCAGTTTTCGGGCCCTCCACCCCGGGACCCAGTACTTC.

The chain links TRBV4-1 to TRBJ1-5; 9 nucleotides agree with TRBD1. This CDR3 has 19 amino acids. J gave up 0 bases and V 3 bases, and 12 bases lay outside the gene matches. Germline CDR1 is MGHRA and CDR2 is YSYEKL. The CDR3 DNA is TGCGCCAGCAGCCATGCCGGGACAGGGTCTTTATATAGCAATCAGCCCCAGCATTTT. It specifies CASSHAGTGSLYSNQPQHF.

The sample holds one count of this clonotype. The V call is TRBV7-3, the J call TRBJ2-7; TRBD2 aligns across 8 bases. Germline loops: CDR1 SGHTA, CDR2 FQGTGA. V lost 5 bases to trimming and J lost 2 bases; unmatched junction nucleotides: 2. There are 13 residues in the CDR3. CDR3: CASSTSGTYEQYF. DNA for the CDR3: TGTGCCAGCAGCACTAGCGGAACCTACGAGCAGTACTTC.

This clonotype was observed at least ten times. This rearrangement joins TRBV12-3 or TRBV12-4 to TRBJ2-7; weak D call: TRBD2 (6 bases). Trimming removed 3 bases from V and 2 bases from J, with 11 bases in between. CDR3 length equals 14 residues. The CDR3 bases are TGTGCCAGCAGTTTCTACGGACTAACCTACGAGCAGTACTTC. Protein: CASSFYGLTYEQYF.

This clonotype came up a few times. The rearrangement links TRBV21-1 to TRBJ2-2; TRBD1, the table's D call, was not compared with the DNA. TRBV21-1 is listed as a pseudogene. CDR3 size: 17 residues. This CDR3 is CASSKTRQGENTGELFF. The CDR3 nucleotides read TGTGCCAGCAGCAAAACCCGACAGGGGGAGAACACCGGGGAGCTGTTTTTT.

The table lists this clonotype with a few counts. This rearrangement joins TRBV9 to TRBJ1-1; 12 nucleotides align to TRBD1. The J segment lost 1 base and the V segment lost 0 bases, leaving 10 bases of the junction unmatched. This CDR3 is built from 19 residues. Germline values: CDR1 SGDLS, CDR2 YYNGEE. The chain's CDR3 is CASSVVYGTGGWGNTEAFF. As DNA, the CDR3 is TGTGCCAGCAGCGTAGTGTATGGGACAGGGGGCTGGGGGAACACTGAAGCTTTCTTT.

This clonotype was seen ten or more times. The chain links TRBV14 to TRBJ2-7; D tentatively fits TRBD1 or TRBD2 (5 bases each). The CDR3 runs 14 residues. CDR1 and CDR2 from the germline V gene are SGHDN and FVKESK. The V end lost 0 bases, the J end lost 6 bases, and 12 bases lay between the germline ends. DNA of the CDR3: TGTGCCAGCAGCCAAGAATCAGGGAGAGGCGAGCAGTACGTC. Protein sequence: CASSQESGRGEQYV.